A selection of T cell receptor beta chains follows, all from one sample in a study of cytomegalovirus exposure and HLA in healthy donors. Here immunoSEQ multiplex PCR was the method, and the copy in TCRdb shows in-frame clones only, minus some. The table shows around 140,000 clones, with 80% occurring only once. The sample was PBMCs. Source of these receptors: a man in his forties in good health and CMV-seronegative. CDR3s include the opening cysteine and the closing phenylalanine or tryptophan. A D gene is named only where the DNA matches it firmly. Not all rows give a size; the values are once, few, many and, for expanded clones, a class.

clone_size d_call j_call v_call cdr3_aa cdr3_nt
- TRBD1 TRBJ1-2 TRBV29-1 CSVGTEDRAHGYTF TGCAGCGTCGGAACAGAGGACAGGGCACATGGCTACACCTTC
- - TRBJ2-7 TRBV7-2 CASSVLGGYEQYF TGTGCCAGCAGCGTATTAGGCGGCTACGAGCAGTACTTC
- - TRBJ1-5 TRBV27 CASSKTGRQDQPQHF TGTGCCAGCAGTAAAACAGGGAGACAGGATCAGCCCCAGCATTTT
- TRBD2 TRBJ2-7 TRBV6-5 CASNARGGGYEQYF TGTGCCAGCAATGCGCGTGGCGGGGGGTACGAGCAGTACTTC
few - TRBJ2-3 TRBV15 CATSLSGDTQYF TGTGCCACCAGCCTGAGTGGAGATACGCAGTATTTT
few - TRBJ2-7 TRBV9 CASSVGGEQYF TGTGCCAGCAGCGTAGGAGGCGAGCAGTACTTC
once TRBD2 TRBJ2-5 TRBV5-4 CASSLVGGETQYF TGTGCCAGCAGCTTGGTGGGGGGGGAGACCCAGTACTTC
few TRBD1 TRBJ1-5 TRBV5-1 CASSEGQGNQPQHF TGCGCCAGCAGCGAAGGACAGGGGAATCAGCCCCAGCATTTT
- - TRBJ2-6 TRBV5-1 CASSLDRGAGANVLTF TGCGCCAGCAGCTTGGATCGGGGGGCCGGGGCCAACGTCCTGACTTTC
- - TRBJ1-5 TRBV5-6 CASSFTRGPEISNQPQHF TGTGCCAGCAGCTTCACGCGGGGACCGGAGATTAGCAATCAGCCCCAGCATTTT
few TRBD1 TRBJ1-5 TRBV4-3 CASSQEGTGPQPQHF TGCGCCAGCAGCCAAGAAGGGACAGGGCCTCAGCCCCAGCATTTT
- TRBD1 TRBJ1-1 TRBV2 CASSLQGVGVAFF TGTGCCAGCAGTTTACAGGGGGTTGGCGTAGCTTTCTTT
many TRBD2 TRBJ2-1 TRBV7-6 CASIQGLAGYNEQFF TGTGCCAGCATCCAGGGACTAGCGGGCTACAATGAGCAGTTCTTC
- - TRBJ2-5 TRBV5-1 CASSLRSLGETRYF TGCGCCAGCAGCTTGCGCAGTCTCGGGGAGACCCGGTACTTC
- TRBD1 TRBJ1-2 TRBV6-5 CASSYLGQKNYGYTF TGTGCCAGCAGTTACCTGGGACAGAAGAACTATGGCTACACCTTC
- TRBD2 TRBJ2-1 TRBV13 CASSLREDLFF TGTGCCAGCAGCTTACGGGAGGACCTTTTCTTC